A single T cell receptor (beta chain) is shown here with its context. Antigen: not known. The CDR3 has 16 amino acids. Germline V gene data show CDR1 as SGDLS and CDR2 as YYNGEE. V was clipped by 4 bases and J by 9 bases; unmatched bases: 11. The sample originates from a study of T cell repertoires in cytomegalovirus infection. TCRdb reprocessed the reads via MiXCR and lists one record per CDR3 protein. The sample records under 450,000 distinct CDR3 sequences, 34% being singletons. The chain joins TRBV9 to TRBJ2-1; 12 bases match TRBD2. This TCR came from a human donor in good health (CMV status not recorded). Some clones in this sample may be carry-over from other donors' samples. The sequencing here drew on cultured PBMCs, taken from culture after CMV antigen stimulation. The CDR3 here is CASSLDPSGREGEQFF. The CDR3 DNA follows: TGTGCCAGCAGCCTAGACCCTAGCGGGAGGGAGGGTGAGCAGTTCTTC.